This TCR beta chain is from a study of blood T cell repertoires in COVID-19. Germline CDR1 and CDR2: KGHSH and LQKENI. The CDR3 contains 16 residues. The V and J ends lost 3 bases and 4 bases respectively, with 18 bases between them. As handled by the study authors: Scientists estimated how many nucleated cells there were by amplifying reference gene primers. Profiling relied on immunoSEQ multiplex PCR, and the TCRdb table lists in-frame clones only, not all of them. The V and J calls and clone size are taken from that table; D and trimming were inferred from the DNA. The sample yields 450,000 to 500,000 clones, approximately 90% seen once. The cohort comprised adults aged 18 to 89 years residing in 20 to 25 US areas.

This clonotype was sampled from a woman aged 55-75 years who had recovered from COVID-19. The source material was PBMCs or T cells enriched from blood (not recorded which). The V gene is TRBV18, the J gene TRBJ1-2; D gene unclear. CDR3 in amino acids: CASSPTAGSFPYGYTF. The CDR3 nucleotides read TGTGCCAGCTCACCTACCGCCGGGAGCTTTCCCTATGGCTACACCTTC.